Listed below are T cell receptor beta chains from one sample, sequenced in a study of T cells after yellow fever vaccination. Using its own MiXCR run on the 5' RACE reads, TCRdb lists one record per CDR3 protein. The table includes some 69,000 distinct CDR3 sequences, approximately 5.9% detected once. The sample in question was CD4+ T cells sorted from PBMCs, obtained roughly 15 days after the first yellow fever vaccination. These receptors were taken from a man between 18 and 35 years old who received the YFV17D yellow fever vaccine. CDR3s include the opening cysteine and the closing phenylalanine or tryptophan.

V gene: TRBV10-2; J gene: TRBJ2-1; CDR3 length: 17; CDR3 protein: CASSVGISGGAYNEQFF
V gene: TRBV4-1; J gene: TRBJ2-2; CDR3 length: 17; CDR3 protein: CASGRTRGTGNTGELFF
V gene: TRBV30; J gene: TRBJ2-1; CDR3 length: 14; CDR3 protein: CAWSVVSWYDEQFF
V gene: TRBV11-3; J gene: TRBJ2-1; CDR3 length: 14; CDR3 protein: CASSLDRTGNEQFF
V gene: TRBV2; J gene: TRBJ2-2; CDR3 length: 12; CDR3 protein: CASSRLALELFF
V gene: TRBV24-1; J gene: TRBJ2-3; CDR3 length: 14; CDR3 protein: CATSDQDATDTQYF
V gene: TRBV7-2; J gene: TRBJ1-2; CDR3 length: 15; CDR3 protein: CASSRSPGTGGGYTF
V gene: TRBV19; J gene: TRBJ2-1; CDR3 length: 15; CDR3 protein: CASSIPGLGHNEQFF
V gene: TRBV25-1; J gene: TRBJ2-1; CDR3 length: 15; CDR3 protein: CASRGSGGHYNEQFF
V gene: TRBV5-4; J gene: TRBJ2-1; CDR3 length: 15; CDR3 protein: CASSSQTSGDNEQFF
V gene: TRBV5-5; J gene: TRBJ1-6; CDR3 length: 12; CDR3 protein: CASSRWMRPLHF
V gene: TRBV5-4; J gene: TRBJ1-1; CDR3 length: 14; CDR3 protein: CASSLDNMNTEAFF
V gene: TRBV7-2; J gene: TRBJ2-5; CDR3 length: 15; CDR3 protein: CASSSGTSGQETQYF
V gene: TRBV6-1; J gene: TRBJ2-3; CDR3 length: 13; CDR3 protein: CASKTDNTDTQYF
V gene: TRBV20-1; J gene: TRBJ2-7; CDR3 length: 13; CDR3 protein: CSTQNLEGYEQYF
V gene: TRBV7-6; J gene: TRBJ2-2; CDR3 length: 16; CDR3 protein: CASSSPIDTLTGELFF
V gene: TRBV5-1; J gene: TRBJ2-5; CDR3 length: 15; CDR3 protein: CASSWTGHPGETQYF
V gene: TRBV6-1; J gene: TRBJ2-1; CDR3 length: 16; CDR3 protein: CASSDNRQGPYNEQFF
V gene: TRBV4-2; J gene: TRBJ2-1; CDR3 length: 15; CDR3 protein: CASSQDGRNYNEQFF
V gene: TRBV4-1; J gene: TRBJ1-6; CDR3 length: 17; CDR3 protein: CASSQPNRGKGNSPLHF
V gene: TRBV12-3/TRBV12-4; J gene: TRBJ1-1; CDR3 length: 12; CDR3 protein: CASSSTAGEAFF
V gene: TRBV6-4; J gene: TRBJ2-5; CDR3 length: 13; CDR3 protein: CASSEGLQGTQYF
V gene: TRBV5-1; J gene: TRBJ2-5; CDR3 length: 14; CDR3 protein: CASSLGRSKETQYF
V gene: TRBV5-1; J gene: TRBJ1-4; CDR3 length: 14; CDR3 protein: CASRDRAANEKLFF
V gene: TRBV7-2; J gene: TRBJ2-3; CDR3 length: 14; CDR3 protein: CASSLVGSADTQYF
V gene: TRBV14; J gene: TRBJ2-1; CDR3 length: 15; CDR3 protein: CASSPSRGSYNEQFF
V gene: TRBV6-5; J gene: TRBJ1-2; CDR3 length: 16; CDR3 protein: CASSYSDSRQGGGYTF
V gene: TRBV12-3/TRBV12-4; J gene: TRBJ1-2; CDR3 length: 13; CDR3 protein: CASTSDRDYGYTF
V gene: TRBV30; J gene: TRBJ1-4; CDR3 length: 16; CDR3 protein: CAWYTGKGLGDEKLFF
V gene: TRBV11-2; J gene: TRBJ2-1; CDR3 length: 15; CDR3 protein: CASSSKGPAYNEQFF
V gene: TRBV20-1; J gene: TRBJ2-7; CDR3 length: 12; CDR3 protein: CSARTAAYEQYF
V gene: TRBV12-3/TRBV12-4; J gene: TRBJ1-2; CDR3 length: 14; CDR3 protein: CASTSQGLGYGYTF
V gene: TRBV5-1; J gene: TRBJ2-5; CDR3 length: 17; CDR3 protein: CASSLSGLAGSQETQYF
V gene: TRBV2; J gene: TRBJ2-3; CDR3 length: 17; CDR3 protein: CASSEGSSGGLTDTQYF
V gene: TRBV24-1; J gene: TRBJ1-5; CDR3 length: 12; CDR3 protein: CATSRGYGPQHF
V gene: TRBV29-1; J gene: TRBJ2-1; CDR3 length: 14; CDR3 protein: CSVDHGTGVNEQFF
V gene: TRBV4-3; J gene: TRBJ2-3; CDR3 length: 20; CDR3 protein: CASSQFTRGGRGASTDTQYF
V gene: TRBV20-1; J gene: TRBJ2-1; CDR3 length: 15; CDR3 protein: CSARTTLAGAREQFF
V gene: TRBV4-2; J gene: TRBJ1-5; CDR3 length: 16; CDR3 protein: CASSQDLGTASQPQHF
V gene: TRBV5-1; J gene: TRBJ1-1; CDR3 length: 15; CDR3 protein: CASARTGATNTEAFF
V gene: TRBV4-2; J gene: TRBJ2-3; CDR3 length: 16; CDR3 protein: CASSQVTGGDTDTQYF
V gene: TRBV15; J gene: TRBJ1-4; CDR3 length: 15; CDR3 protein: CATSRDSGWDEKLFF
V gene: TRBV29-1; J gene: TRBJ2-7; CDR3 length: 12; CDR3 protein: CSVSTGAYEQYF
V gene: TRBV5-5; J gene: TRBJ2-3; CDR3 length: 12; CDR3 protein: CASSLVWDTQYF
V gene: TRBV7-2; J gene: TRBJ1-5; CDR3 length: 14; CDR3 protein: CASSPTGSNQPQHF
V gene: TRBV27; J gene: TRBJ2-2; CDR3 length: 15; CDR3 protein: CASSLFPIRTGELFF
V gene: TRBV7-2; J gene: TRBJ2-1; CDR3 length: 16; CDR3 protein: CASSFGLLPPYNEQFF
V gene: TRBV6-2/TRBV6-3; J gene: TRBJ2-3; CDR3 length: 17; CDR3 protein: CASNVRPGLARTDTQYF
V gene: TRBV20-1; J gene: TRBJ2-1; CDR3 length: 12; CDR3 protein: CSASPLWDEQFF
V gene: TRBV5-1; J gene: TRBJ1-6; CDR3 length: 15; CDR3 protein: CASSLETSYNSPLHF
V gene: TRBV7-2; J gene: TRBJ2-2; CDR3 length: 13; CDR3 protein: CASSNIRGGELFF
V gene: TRBV7-3; J gene: TRBJ1-5; CDR3 length: 17; CDR3 protein: CASSANRGPDSHQPQHF
V gene: TRBV27; J gene: TRBJ1-1; CDR3 length: 14; CDR3 protein: CASSLNSGASGAFF
V gene: TRBV12-3/TRBV12-4; J gene: TRBJ2-7; CDR3 length: 12; CDR3 protein: CASRDRGYEQYF
V gene: TRBV20-1; J gene: TRBJ2-7; CDR3 length: 13; CDR3 protein: CSARTGLSYEQYF
V gene: TRBV11-3; J gene: TRBJ2-1; CDR3 length: 18; CDR3 protein: CASSLGPGVGSVYNEQFF
V gene: TRBV27; J gene: TRBJ1-1; CDR3 length: 16; CDR3 protein: CASSSYDPVLNTEAFF
V gene: TRBV15; J gene: TRBJ1-3; CDR3 length: 16; CDR3 protein: CATSSYRREAGNTIYF
V gene: TRBV12-3/TRBV12-4; J gene: TRBJ2-1; CDR3 length: 14; CDR3 protein: CASSNLAGGREQFF
V gene: TRBV12-3/TRBV12-4; J gene: TRBJ1-5; CDR3 length: 14; CDR3 protein: CASSAPQQGQPQHF